These 18 T cell receptor beta chains were all obtained from the same sample, sequenced in a study of T cells in Graves' hyperthyroidism and ophthalmopathy. TCR beta CDR3 regions were amplified from RNA transcripts. The study used the HTBI primer set for a first-round RT-PCR of the TCR CDR3. TCRdb re-derived calls from the multiplex PCR reads in MiXCR, one entry per CDR3 protein. Of approximately 430,000 distinct CDR3 sequences in the sample, 15% to 17% were seen once. Sequenced sample: blood. Receptor source: a woman aged 18 to 35 with Graves' hyperthyroidism.

The chain has TRBV19 and TRBJ1-5; D not certain. From germline, CDR1 is LNHDA and CDR2 SQIVND (reference sequence). This CDR3 has 13 residues. Trimming took off 7 bases at V and 3 bases at J, with 10 bases between the two ends. DNA of the CDR3: TGTGCCAGTACCTACAACCCCAATCAGCCCCAGCATTTT. This translates into CASTYNPNQPQHF.

This clonotype was counted ten times or more. The chain has TRBV6-5 and TRBJ1-1; tentatively, D is TRBD1 (5 bases). Germline V gene sequence: CDR1 MNHEY, CDR2 SVGAGI. The CDR3 contains 13 residues. Trimming cost V 2 bases and J 3 bases, with 7 bases left between them. This CDR3 reads CASSYGGDTEAFF. CDR3 sequence (DNA): TGTGCCAGCAGTTACGGGGGGGACACTGAAGCTTTCTTT.

This clonotype was counted only a few times. This chain uses TRBV6-1 with TRBJ1-5; tentatively, D is TRBD1 (6 bases). There are 16 residues in the CDR3. The V and J ends lost 5 bases and 7 bases respectively, with 21 bases between them. CDR1 is MNHNS, CDR2 SASEGT, per germline. CDR3 sequence (DNA): TGTGCCAGCAGTTTCGCGACAGGCGGGGGTAAACAGCCCCAGCATTTT. Amino acids: CASSFATGGGKQPQHF.

This clonotype was found a few times. The rearrangement uses TRBV19 and TRBJ2-1, with unresolved D. Trimming removed 6 bases at V and 4 bases at J, with 16 bases between. Germline-derived CDR1 and CDR2 are LNHDA and SQIVND (reference sequence). The CDR3 runs to 15 residues. For the CDR3, the DNA is TGTGCCAGTAGCGGCCGGGTCCGCCCATACAATGAGCAGTTCTTC. Protein: CASSGRVRPYNEQFF. The full variable domain, completed using reference TRBV19 and TRBJ2-1, is DGGITQSPKYLFRKEGQNVTLSCEQNLNHDAMYWYRQDPGQGLRLIYYSQIVNDFQKGDIAEGYSVSREKKESFPLTVTSAQKNPTAFYLCASSGRVRPYNEQFFGPGTRLTVL.

The rearrangement links TRBV6-2 or TRBV6-3 to TRBJ1-5; D might be TRBD1 (6 bases). V shed 5 bases and J shed 7 bases, with 18 bases lying between them. The length of the CDR3 is 15 residues. Germline V lookup: CDR1 MNHEY, CDR2 SVGEGT. The CDR3 sequence is CASSKPFGDKQPQHF. CDR3 coding DNA: TGTGCCAGCAGTAAACCGTTTGGGGACAAACAGCCCCAGCATTTT.

The chain carries TRBV18 and TRBJ2-3, with 8 bases that match TRBD2. Per germline, CDR1 KGHSH and CDR2 LQKENI. The CDR3 consists of 17 residues. The V and J ends lost 1 base and 1 base, in that order; junction bases with no gene match: 7. The CDR3 coding sequence is TGTGCCAGCTCACCACTAATAGCGGGGATTGGCACAGATACGCAGTATTTT. Encoded protein: CASSPLIAGIGTDTQYF.

This clonotype occurred a few times. The chain joins TRBV2 to TRBJ1-5; D is unresolved. V dropped 8 bases and J dropped 1 base, with 9 bases sitting between them. This CDR3 has 13 residues. Per the germline V gene, CDR1 is SNHLY and CDR2 is FYNNEI. The CDR3 region has the DNA TGTGCCAGCCAGGTCGAAAGCAATCAGCCCCAGCATTTT. Its protein is CASQVESNQPQHF.

The rearrangement uses TRBV25-1 and TRBJ1-1; D may be TRBD1 (6 bases). CDR3 size: 13 residues. CDR1 is MGHDK and CDR2 is SYGVNS in the germline V gene. V dropped 6 bases and J dropped 1 base, with 9 bases sitting between them. The chain's CDR3 is CASRGGWNTEAFF. CDR3 DNA: TGTGCCAGCAGGGGGGGCTGGAACACTGAAGCTTTCTTT.

This clonotype was seen more than once but under ten times. The chain couples TRBV7-2 to TRBJ1-3, with a weak D call TRBD1 (6 bases). The V gene's germline CDR1 is SGHTA and CDR2 FQGNSA. V was cut by 2 bases and J by 0 bases, with 11 bases left in between. This CDR3 has 16 amino acids. The CDR3, as DNA: TGTGCCAGCAGCTTACCAGGACAGCACTCTGGAAACACCATATATTTT. This translates into CASSLPGQHSGNTIYF.

This rearrangement joins TRBV4-3 to TRBJ2-7; weak D call: TRBD1 (5 bases). Trimming removed 10 bases from V and 5 bases from J, with 21 bases in between. This CDR3 region has 14 residues. Germline lookup yields CDR1 LGHNA and CDR2 YSLEER. CDR3 sequence (DNA): TGCGCCACCACGGCCGTCGGACACGTTAACGAGCAGTACTTC. The encoded protein is CATTAVGHVNEQYF.

Many counts were recorded for this clonotype. The genes are TRBV2 and TRBJ2-3; unclear D gene. Trimming stripped 6 bases from V and 13 bases from J, with 17 bases between. The CDR3 runs to 12 residues. Germline CDR1 is SNHLY and CDR2 is FYNNEI. Here the CDR3 DNA reads TGTGCCAGCAGGACCGGTAGTGTACGTGAGTATTTT. Translation gives CASRTGSVREYF.

This clonotype has at least ten counts. The V gene is TRBV7-8, the J gene TRBJ2-1, with 9 bases aligning to TRBD2. V lost 5 bases to trimming and J lost 2 bases; unmatched junction nucleotides: 10. The CDR3 is made up of 17 amino acids. CDR1 is SGHVS, CDR2 FQNEAQ, per germline. The DNA of the CDR3 is TGTGCCAGCAGCCTACTTCCTAGCGGGGTTCCCTACAATGAGCAGTTCTTC. Translating gives CASSLLPSGVPYNEQFF.

The chain combines TRBV12-3 or TRBV12-4 with TRBJ1-3; a weak D match, TRBD1 (5 bases). The CDR3 is made up of 14 amino acids. Trimming shortened V by 11 bases and J by 4 bases, and 18 bases separated the two germline ends. The CDR3 sequence: CAGTLLTAGNTIYF. The CDR3 region has the DNA TGTGCCGGCACCCTTTTGACAGCCGGAAACACCATATATTTT.

This clonotype was counted many times. The genes are TRBV9 and TRBJ1-2; D is perhaps TRBD1 (6 bases). CDR3 length: 14 amino acids. CDR1 SGDLS and CDR2 YYNGEE come from the germline V gene. V dropped 0 bases and J dropped 7 bases, with 13 bases sitting between them. The CDR3 reads CASSVASQGSGYTF. The CDR3 DNA sequence: TGTGCCAGCAGCGTAGCCTCACAGGGAAGTGGCTACACCTTC. The variable domain in full, completed from reference TRBV9 and TRBJ1-2, reads DSGVTQTPKHLITATGQRVTLRCSPRSGDLSVYWYQQSLDQGLQFLIQYYNGEERAKGNILERFSAQQFPDLHSELNLSSLELGDSALYFCASSVASQGSGYTFGSGTRLTVV.

This clonotype was seen a handful of times. The chain carries TRBV10-3 and TRBJ2-7; weak D call: TRBD2 (5 bases). This CDR3 is built from 12 residues. CDR1 is ENHRY, CDR2 SYGVKD, per germline. Between the trimmed V and J ends, which lost 3 bases and 4 bases, there was a span of 7 bases. In nucleotides, the CDR3 is TGTGCCATCAGTGAACGGGATTACGAGCAGTACTTC. Translated, it gives CAISERDYEQYF.

This clonotype was counted at least ten times. Here the CDR3 reads CASSLGGYSNQPQHF. For the CDR3, the DNA is TGTGCCAGCAGTTTAGGAGGTTATAGCAATCAGCCCCAGCATTTT. The chain has TRBV27 and TRBJ1-5, with no clear D. The V end lost 2 bases, the J end lost 0 bases, and 8 bases lay between the germline ends. The CDR3 is 15 amino acids. Germline V gene sequence: CDR1 MNHEY, CDR2 SMNVEV (reference sequence).

This clonotype was detected a few times. J is TRBJ1-6 and V is TRBV5-8, with TRBD1 matching 8 bases. With V trimmed by 4 bases and J by 9 bases, 6 bases remained unmatched. The CDR3 has 14 amino acids. CDR1 and CDR2 (germline): SGHTS, YDEGEE. For the CDR3, the DNA is TGTGCCAGCAGCACCGACAGGGGTGTTTCACCCCTCCACTTT. Translation gives CASSTDRGVSPLHF.

This chain joins TRBV29-1 and TRBJ2-7, with D tentatively TRBD2 (6 bases). The CDR3 extends over 17 amino acids. Germline CDR1 reads SQVTM; CDR2 reads ANQGSEA. Trimming pared 2 bases from V and 2 bases from J, leaving 22 bases between. The CDR3 DNA reads as TGCAGCGTTGAATCCCGGGGACTTTTTAGGGGTGCCTACGAGCAGTACTTC. This sequence encodes CSVESRGLFRGAYEQYF.